The entry below describes one T cell receptor (beta chain). Assay used: immunoSEQ multiplex PCR; TCRdb lists only in-frame clones, some missing. The sample lists around 120,000 clones, about 80% occurring once. This sample stems from a study of blood T cell repertoires in COVID-19. Sequences were obtained from peripheral blood. This TCR derives from a man between 65 and 79 years old with acute or convalescent COVID-19.

The CDR3 here is CASSVSGTNNEQFF. As DNA, the CDR3 is TGTGCCAGCAGCGTCTCCGGGACAAACAATGAGCAGTTCTTC. The chain links TRBV9 to TRBJ2-1; D is perhaps TRBD1 (6 bases). CDR1 and CDR2 (germline): SGDLS, YYNGEE. The CDR3 has 14 amino acids. V gave up 2 bases and J gave up 5 bases, with 11 bases separating them.